This is a list of T cell receptor beta chains from one sample in a study of Ad26.COV2.S vaccination and SARS-CoV-2 variants. Method: immunoSEQ multiplex PCR; TCRdb's copy keeps in-frame clones and lacks some. The sample contains around 250,000 clones, around 85% of which appear only once. This material consisted of peripheral blood, taken in a trial of Ad26.COV2.S vaccine versus placebo. These receptors all stem from a person aged 18-60 years who received the Ad26.COV2.S COVID-19 vaccine or a placebo. CDR3s include the opening cysteine and the closing phenylalanine or tryptophan. The D gene is left open where the match is weak. Clone sizes are given selectively: once, few, many, or a class where the clone is expanded.

D gene: TRBD2; J gene: TRBJ2-5; clone size: .; V gene: TRBV3-1/TRBV3-2; CDR3 protein: CASSPGTSWGQETQYF; CDR3 DNA: TGTGCCAGCAGCCCTGGGACTAGCTGGGGCCAAGAGACCCAGTACTTC
D gene: .; J gene: TRBJ1-1; clone size: .; V gene: TRBV13; CDR3 protein: CASSSWGPTEAFF; CDR3 DNA: TGTGCCAGCAGCTCCTGGGGGCCCACTGAAGCTTTCTTT
D gene: .; J gene: TRBJ1-2; clone size: .; V gene: TRBV5-1; CDR3 protein: CASSSGSFAQRRGYTF; CDR3 DNA: TGCGCCAGCAGCTCCGGGAGCTTTGCGCAGAGAAGAGGCTACACCTTC
D gene: .; J gene: TRBJ1-1; clone size: .; V gene: TRBV6-6; CDR3 protein: CASSYSPQLLDTEAFF; CDR3 DNA: TGTGCCAGCAGTTACTCCCCCCAACTCCTGGACACTGAAGCTTTCTTT
D gene: TRBD1; J gene: TRBJ1-5; clone size: .; V gene: TRBV4-1; CDR3 protein: CASSQDYRGQVYQPQHF; CDR3 DNA: TGCGCCAGCAGCCAAGATTATAGAGGACAGGTTTATCAGCCCCAGCATTTT
D gene: TRBD2; J gene: TRBJ2-1; clone size: .; V gene: TRBV5-4; CDR3 protein: CASSLGTSGGSSYNEQFF; CDR3 DNA: TGTGCCAGCAGCCTCGGGACTAGCGGGGGGAGCTCCTACAATGAGCAGTTCTTC
D gene: .; J gene: TRBJ2-3; clone size: .; V gene: TRBV6-5; CDR3 protein: CASTSVSTDTQYF; CDR3 DNA: TGTGCCAGCACTAGCGTCAGCACAGATACGCAGTATTTT
D gene: TRBD2; J gene: TRBJ2-1; clone size: .; V gene: TRBV9; CDR3 protein: CASSVAGGRADNEQFF; CDR3 DNA: TGTGCCAGCAGCGTAGCCGGCGGGAGGGCCGACAATGAGCAGTTCTTC
D gene: .; J gene: TRBJ2-7; clone size: .; V gene: TRBV3-1/TRBV3-2; CDR3 protein: CASSHPGESSYEQYF; CDR3 DNA: TGTGCCAGCAGCCACCCGGGAGAAAGCTCCTACGAGCAGTACTTC
D gene: TRBD1; J gene: TRBJ1-1; clone size: .; V gene: TRBV7-2; CDR3 protein: CASSRQGAIKGTEAFF; CDR3 DNA: TGTGCCAGCAGCCGGCAGGGGGCAATTAAGGGAACTGAAGCTTTCTTT
D gene: .; J gene: TRBJ2-5; clone size: .; V gene: TRBV28; CDR3 protein: CASTDPPGERTQYF; CDR3 DNA: TGTGCCAGCACCGACCCCCCTGGGGAAAGGACCCAGTACTTC
D gene: .; J gene: TRBJ1-1; clone size: .; V gene: TRBV21-1; CDR3 protein: CASSKGGDSGGTEAFF; CDR3 DNA: TGTGCTAGCAGCAAAGGGGGGGATTCGGGGGGCACTGAAGCTTTCTTT
D gene: .; J gene: TRBJ2-6; clone size: .; V gene: TRBV4-2; CDR3 protein: CASSESDVSGANVLTF; CDR3 DNA: TGTGCCAGCAGCGAATCTGACGTCTCTGGGGCCAACGTCCTGACTTTC
D gene: TRBD1; J gene: TRBJ2-4; clone size: .; V gene: TRBV4-3; CDR3 protein: CASSQRDSMNIQYF; CDR3 DNA: TGCGCCAGCAGCCAACGGGACAGCATGAACATTCAGTACTTC
D gene: .; J gene: TRBJ1-2; clone size: .; V gene: TRBV7-2; CDR3 protein: CASSLFYRVDRGADGYTF; CDR3 DNA: TGTGCCAGCAGCTTATTTTATCGGGTGGATAGGGGCGCCGATGGCTACACCTTC
D gene: TRBD1; J gene: TRBJ1-2; clone size: .; V gene: TRBV5-4; CDR3 protein: CASSSRTGGDYGYTF; CDR3 DNA: TGTGCCAGCAGCTCCCGGACAGGGGGCGACTATGGCTACACCTTC
D gene: .; J gene: TRBJ1-2; clone size: .; V gene: TRBV4-3; CDR3 protein: CASSQDRSVYGYTF; CDR3 DNA: TGCGCCAGCAGCCAAGATAGGTCCGTCTATGGCTACACCTTC
D gene: .; J gene: TRBJ1-5; clone size: .; V gene: TRBV7-8; CDR3 protein: CASSYGALGQPQHF; CDR3 DNA: TGTGCCAGCAGCTACGGCGCTTTGGGTCAGCCCCAGCATTTT
D gene: .; J gene: TRBJ1-1; clone size: .; V gene: TRBV6-1; CDR3 protein: CASSPPGGPEAFF; CDR3 DNA: TGTGCCAGCAGCCCGCCGGGGGGCCCTGAAGCTTTCTTT
D gene: .; J gene: TRBJ2-5; clone size: .; V gene: TRBV7-7; CDR3 protein: CASSLNIWETQYF; CDR3 DNA: TGTGCTAGCAGCTTAAACATATGGGAGACCCAGTACTTC
D gene: .; J gene: TRBJ2-7; clone size: once; V gene: TRBV7-3; CDR3 protein: CASSIAGLPHEQYF; CDR3 DNA: TGTGCCAGCAGCATCGCGGGCCTACCCCACGAGCAGTACTTC
D gene: TRBD1; J gene: TRBJ1-2; clone size: .; V gene: TRBV5-6; CDR3 protein: CASSSRDRESIGYTF; CDR3 DNA: TGTGCCAGCAGCAGCCGGGACAGGGAATCCATTGGCTACACCTTC
D gene: TRBD1; J gene: TRBJ1-1; clone size: .; V gene: TRBV5-1; CDR3 protein: CASSEGGLNTEAFF; CDR3 DNA: TGCGCCAGCAGCGAAGGGGGCCTGAACACTGAAGCTTTCTTT
D gene: .; J gene: TRBJ1-4; clone size: .; V gene: TRBV2; CDR3 protein: CASTYTPPTDWSATNEKLFF; CDR3 DNA: TGTGCCAGCACCTACACCCCCCCCACTGATTGGAGTGCAACTAATGAAAAACTGTTTTTT
D gene: TRBD1; J gene: TRBJ1-3; clone size: .; V gene: TRBV11-2; CDR3 protein: CASSLSREGAGNTIYF; CDR3 DNA: TGTGCCAGCAGCTTATCACGTGAGGGGGCGGGAAACACCATATATTTT
D gene: .; J gene: TRBJ2-3; clone size: .; V gene: TRBV6-4; CDR3 protein: CASTLDGQSTDTQYF; CDR3 DNA: TGTGCCAGCACCCTCGACGGACAGAGCACAGATACGCAGTATTTT
D gene: .; J gene: TRBJ2-5; clone size: once; V gene: TRBV18; CDR3 protein: CASSLNRETQYF; CDR3 DNA: TGTGCCAGCTCACTCAACAGGGAGACCCAGTACTTC
D gene: TRBD2; J gene: TRBJ2-2; clone size: once; V gene: TRBV6-2/TRBV6-3; CDR3 protein: CASSYGGLAGGAAGELFF; CDR3 DNA: TGTGCCAGCAGTTACGGAGGACTAGCGGGGGGCGCTGCCGGGGAGCTGTTTTTT
D gene: .; J gene: TRBJ2-7; clone size: .; V gene: TRBV3-1/TRBV3-2; CDR3 protein: CASSQGVSFYEQYF; CDR3 DNA: TGTGCCAGCAGCCAAGGAGTCTCTTTCTACGAGCAGTACTTC
D gene: TRBD2; J gene: TRBJ2-2; clone size: once; V gene: TRBV5-1; CDR3 protein: CASSLRGLAGLTNTGELFF; CDR3 DNA: TGCGCCAGCAGCTTGCGGGGACTAGCGGGTCTGACGAACACCGGGGAGCTGTTTTTT
D gene: .; J gene: TRBJ2-7; clone size: .; V gene: TRBV29-1; CDR3 protein: CSVAGVGGSSYEQYF; CDR3 DNA: TGTAGCGTCGCTGGAGTGGGCGGCAGCTCCTACGAGCAGTACTTC
D gene: .; J gene: TRBJ2-5; clone size: .; V gene: TRBV6-5; CDR3 protein: CASRRRVQETQYF; CDR3 DNA: TGTGCCAGCCGGAGGAGGGTCCAAGAGACCCAGTACTTC
D gene: .; J gene: TRBJ2-5; clone size: .; V gene: TRBV7-2; CDR3 protein: CASSPEVGTQYF; CDR3 DNA: TGTGCCAGCAGCCCCGAGGTGGGGACCCAGTACTTC
D gene: TRBD2; J gene: TRBJ2-1; clone size: .; V gene: TRBV11-1; CDR3 protein: CASSIGLEEQFF; CDR3 DNA: TGTGCCAGCAGCATCGGACTAGAAGAGCAGTTCTTC
D gene: .; J gene: TRBJ1-1; clone size: .; V gene: TRBV5-6; CDR3 protein: CASSWGGTEAFF; CDR3 DNA: TGTGCCAGCAGCTGGGGAGGCACTGAAGCTTTCTTT
D gene: TRBD2; J gene: TRBJ2-1; clone size: .; V gene: TRBV27; CDR3 protein: CASSSGLPYGIPTYNEQFF; CDR3 DNA: TGTGCCAGCAGTTCGGGACTACCTTACGGTATTCCTACGTACAATGAGCAGTTCTTC
D gene: .; J gene: TRBJ1-1; clone size: .; V gene: TRBV6-2/TRBV6-3; CDR3 protein: CASSLSAAMNTEAFF; CDR3 DNA: TGTGCCAGCAGTCTCTCAGCAGCCATGAACACTGAAGCTTTCTTT
D gene: TRBD1; J gene: TRBJ2-3; clone size: .; V gene: TRBV25-1; CDR3 protein: CASSADRGADTQYF; CDR3 DNA: TGTGCCAGCAGTGCGGACAGGGGGGCAGATACGCAGTATTTT
D gene: TRBD1; J gene: TRBJ1-4; clone size: .; V gene: TRBV5-1; CDR3 protein: CASSQGQGNEKLFF; CDR3 DNA: TGCGCCAGCAGCCAGGGACAGGGAAATGAAAAACTGTTTTTT